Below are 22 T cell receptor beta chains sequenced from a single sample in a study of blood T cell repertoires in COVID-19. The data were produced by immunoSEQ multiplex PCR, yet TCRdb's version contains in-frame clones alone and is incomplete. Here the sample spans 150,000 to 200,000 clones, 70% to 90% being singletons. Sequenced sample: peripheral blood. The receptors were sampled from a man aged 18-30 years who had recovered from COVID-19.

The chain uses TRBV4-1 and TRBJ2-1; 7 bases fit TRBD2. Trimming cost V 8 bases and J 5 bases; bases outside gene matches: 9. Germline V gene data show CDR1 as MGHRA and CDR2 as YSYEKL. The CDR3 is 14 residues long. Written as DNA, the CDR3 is TGCGCCAGCTCCCACTGGGGAGGGGACAATGAGCAGTTCTTC. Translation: CASSHWGGDNEQFF.

CDR3 protein: CAWRASGSVYEQYF. The CDR3 DNA is TGTGCCTGGAGGGCAAGCGGGAGCGTCTACGAGCAGTACTTC. The gene calls are TRBV30 and TRBJ2-7; 8 bases fit TRBD2. CDR1 is GTSNPN and CDR2 is SVGIG in the germline V gene (reference sequence). Trimming removed 3 bases from V and 3 bases from J; junction bases left unmatched: 7. The CDR3 consists of 14 residues.

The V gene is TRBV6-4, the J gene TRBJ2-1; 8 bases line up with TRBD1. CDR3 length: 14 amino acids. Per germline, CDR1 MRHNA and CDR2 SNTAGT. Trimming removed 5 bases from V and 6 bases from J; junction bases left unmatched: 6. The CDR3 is CASSLQGQGNEQFF. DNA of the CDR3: TGTGCCAGCAGTTTACAAGGACAGGGCAATGAGCAGTTCTTC.

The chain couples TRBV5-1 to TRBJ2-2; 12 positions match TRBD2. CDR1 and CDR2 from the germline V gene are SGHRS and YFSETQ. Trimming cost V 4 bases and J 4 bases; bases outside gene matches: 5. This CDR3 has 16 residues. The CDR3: CASSGGLAGLTGELFF. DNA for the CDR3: TGCGCCAGCAGCGGAGGACTAGCGGGACTCACCGGGGAGCTGTTTTTT.

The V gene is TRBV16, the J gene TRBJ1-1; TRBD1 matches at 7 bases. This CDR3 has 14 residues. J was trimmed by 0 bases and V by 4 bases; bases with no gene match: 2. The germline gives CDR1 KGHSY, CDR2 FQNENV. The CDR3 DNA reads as TGTGCCAGCAGCCGGGGACAGCTGAACACTGAAGCTTTCTTT. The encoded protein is CASSRGQLNTEAFF.

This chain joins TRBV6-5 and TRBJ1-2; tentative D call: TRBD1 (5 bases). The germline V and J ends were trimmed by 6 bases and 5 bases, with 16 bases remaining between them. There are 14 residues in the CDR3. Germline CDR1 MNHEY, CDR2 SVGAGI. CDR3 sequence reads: CASRPDRPRYGYTF. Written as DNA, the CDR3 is TGTGCCAGCAGACCCGACAGACCGAGATATGGCTACACCTTC.

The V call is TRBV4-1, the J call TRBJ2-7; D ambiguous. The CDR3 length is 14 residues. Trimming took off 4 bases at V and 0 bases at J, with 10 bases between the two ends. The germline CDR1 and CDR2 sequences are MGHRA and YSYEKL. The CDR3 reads CASSRQADSYEQYF. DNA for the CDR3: TGCGCCAGCAGCCGGCAGGCAGACTCCTACGAGCAGTACTTC.

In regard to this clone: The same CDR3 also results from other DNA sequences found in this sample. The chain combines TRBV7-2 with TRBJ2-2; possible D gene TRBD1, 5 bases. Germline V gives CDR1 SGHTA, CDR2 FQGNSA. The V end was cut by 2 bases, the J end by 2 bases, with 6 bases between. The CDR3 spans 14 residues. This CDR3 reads CASSLQGNTGELFF. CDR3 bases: TGTGCCAGCAGCTTACAGGGTAACACCGGGGAGCTGTTTTTT.

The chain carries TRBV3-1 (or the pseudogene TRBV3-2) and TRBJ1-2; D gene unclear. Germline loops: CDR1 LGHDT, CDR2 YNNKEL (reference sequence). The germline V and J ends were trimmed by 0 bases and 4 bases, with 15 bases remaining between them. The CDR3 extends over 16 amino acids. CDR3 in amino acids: CASSQDFLGSGYGYTF. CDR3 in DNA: TGTGCCAGCAGCCAAGATTTTCTCGGCAGCGGCTATGGCTACACCTTC.

CDR3 in amino acids: CASLAGPSYEQYF. As DNA, the CDR3 is TGTGCCAGCCTAGCGGGGCCCTCCTACGAGCAGTACTTC. This chain joins TRBV28 and TRBJ2-7, with TRBD2 matching over 9 bases. The CDR3 is made up of 13 amino acids. V trimming: 8 bases; J trimming: 0 bases; junction bases outside the gene matches: 2. Germline V lookup: CDR1 MDHEN, CDR2 SYDVKM.

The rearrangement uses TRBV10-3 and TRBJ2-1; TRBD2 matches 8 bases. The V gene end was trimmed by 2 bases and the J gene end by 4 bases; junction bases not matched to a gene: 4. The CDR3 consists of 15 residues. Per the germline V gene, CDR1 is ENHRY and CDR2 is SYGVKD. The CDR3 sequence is CAISEVTSGYNEQFF. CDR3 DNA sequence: TGTGCCATCAGTGAGGTTACTAGCGGATACAATGAGCAGTTCTTC.

The CDR3 coding sequence is TGTGCCAGCAGCCAAGGTTCAGGGACAGTGAATTCACCCCTCCACTTT. Protein: CASSQGSGTVNSPLHF. The V gene is TRBV3-1 (or the pseudogene TRBV3-2), the J gene TRBJ1-6; 7 positions match TRBD1. Trimming removed 1 base from V and 7 bases from J; junction bases left unmatched: 7. The CDR3 covers 16 residues. Germline V lookup: CDR1 LGHDT, CDR2 YNNKEL (reference sequence).

The CDR3 bases are TGTGCCAGCACTCCCCCGCAGGGCAGTGAGCAGTTCTTC. Its protein product is CASTPPQGSEQFF. The chain employs TRBV12-3 or TRBV12-4 and TRBJ2-1, with a weak D call TRBD1 (5 bases). CDR3 length: 13 residues. Trimming shortened V by 7 bases and J by 9 bases, and 16 bases separated the two germline ends.

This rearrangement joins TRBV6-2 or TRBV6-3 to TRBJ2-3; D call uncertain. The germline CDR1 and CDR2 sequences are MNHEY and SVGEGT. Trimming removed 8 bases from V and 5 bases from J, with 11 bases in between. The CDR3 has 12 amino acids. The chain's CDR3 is CASRLSGDTQYF. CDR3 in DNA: TGTGCCAGCCGCCTGTCGGGAGATACGCAGTATTTT.

The CDR3, as DNA: TGTGCCAGCAGCCCGGTGGGAGTAGCGGGAAGCTACGAGCAGTACTTC. It is translated as CASSPVGVAGSYEQYF. The rearrangement uses TRBV7-6 and TRBJ2-7; 8 nucleotides line up with TRBD2. CDR1 SGHVS and CDR2 FNYEAQ come from the germline V gene. J lost 3 bases, V lost 5 bases, and 12 bases had no gene match. The CDR3 is 16 residues long.

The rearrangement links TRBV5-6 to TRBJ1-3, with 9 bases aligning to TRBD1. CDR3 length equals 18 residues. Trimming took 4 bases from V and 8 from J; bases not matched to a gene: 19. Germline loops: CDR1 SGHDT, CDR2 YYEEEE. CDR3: CASSPRDRESSLRYTIYF. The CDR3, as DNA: TGTGCCAGCAGCCCGAGGGACAGGGAGTCATCCTTGCGATACACCATATATTTT. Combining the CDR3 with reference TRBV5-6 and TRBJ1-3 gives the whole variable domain DAGVTQSPTHLIKTRGQQVTLRCSPKSGHDTVSWYQQALGQGPQFIFQYYEEEERQRGNFPDRFSGHQFPNYSSELNVNALLLGDSALYLCASSPRDRESSLRYTIYFGEGSWLTVV.

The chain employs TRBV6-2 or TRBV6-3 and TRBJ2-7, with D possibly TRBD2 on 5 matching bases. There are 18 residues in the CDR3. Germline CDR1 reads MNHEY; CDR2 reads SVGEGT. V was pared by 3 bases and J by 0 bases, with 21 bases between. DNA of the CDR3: TGTGCCAGCAGTTATGACCAGCTAGCATCGGTGAGCTCCTACGAGCAGTACTTC. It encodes CASSYDQLASVSSYEQYF.

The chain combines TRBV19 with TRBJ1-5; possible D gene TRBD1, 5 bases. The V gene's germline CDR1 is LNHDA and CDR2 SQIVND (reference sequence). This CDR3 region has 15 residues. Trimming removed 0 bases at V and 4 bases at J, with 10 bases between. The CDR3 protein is CASSIDSTGNQPQHF. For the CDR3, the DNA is TGTGCCAGTAGTATAGATTCAACAGGAAATCAGCCCCAGCATTTT.

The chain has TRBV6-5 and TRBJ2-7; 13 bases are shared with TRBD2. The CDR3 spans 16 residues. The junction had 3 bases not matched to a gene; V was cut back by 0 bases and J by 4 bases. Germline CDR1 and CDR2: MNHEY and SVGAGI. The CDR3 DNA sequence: TGTGCCAGCAGTTACTCGAAACTAGCGGGAGGGTACGAGCAGTACTTC. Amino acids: CASSYSKLAGGYEQYF.

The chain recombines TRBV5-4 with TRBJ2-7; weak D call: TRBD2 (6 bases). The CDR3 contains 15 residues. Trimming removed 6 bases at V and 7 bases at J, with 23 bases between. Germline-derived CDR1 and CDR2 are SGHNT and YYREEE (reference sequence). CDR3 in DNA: TGTGCCAGCACCCCATGGGGGGAATCTGTTAGGGAGCAGTACTTC. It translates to CASTPWGESVREQYF.

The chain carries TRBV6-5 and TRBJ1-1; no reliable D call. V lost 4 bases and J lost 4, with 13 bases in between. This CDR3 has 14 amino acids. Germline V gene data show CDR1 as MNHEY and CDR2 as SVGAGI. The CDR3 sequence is CASSLSTGGTEAFF. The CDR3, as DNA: TGTGCCAGCAGTTTGTCAACTGGTGGCACTGAAGCTTTCTTT.

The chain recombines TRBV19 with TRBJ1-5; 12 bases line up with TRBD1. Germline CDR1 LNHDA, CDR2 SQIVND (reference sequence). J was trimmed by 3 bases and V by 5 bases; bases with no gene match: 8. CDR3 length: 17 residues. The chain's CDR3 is CASSPRGQGAINQPQHF. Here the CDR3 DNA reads TGTGCCAGTAGTCCCAGGGGACAGGGGGCAATCAATCAGCCCCAGCATTTT.